The 3 T cell receptor beta chains reported below all come from one sample, sequenced in a study of cytomegalovirus exposure and HLA in healthy donors. A multiplex PCR was run with 60 Vbeta primers and 13 Jbeta primers. Using immunoSEQ multiplex PCR, the repertoire was profiled, and TCRdb retains in-frame clones only, with some absent. The sample yields over 150,000 clones, roughly 80% seen once. Source material: PBMCs. The receptors were sampled from a man in his fifties or sixties in good health and CMV-seronegative.

The chain recombines TRBV19 with TRBJ1-4; TRBD1 might be the D (6 bases). The CDR3 is 14 residues long. V was pared by 6 bases and J by 4 bases, with 12 bases between. CDR1 LNHDA and CDR2 SQIVND come from the germline V gene (reference sequence). The CDR3 loop reads CASSQTGFNEKLFF. The CDR3 bases are TGTGCCAGTAGCCAGACAGGATTTAATGAAAAACTGTTTTTT.

This chain joins TRBV14 and TRBJ2-5, with 9 bases that match TRBD1. This CDR3 is 15 amino acids long. Germline V gene data show CDR1 as SGHDN and CDR2 as FVKESK. With 2 bases clipped from V and 5 bases from J, the junction kept 6 bases outside the gene matches. The CDR3 reads CASSQFGTGQETQYF. In DNA, the CDR3 is TGTGCCAGCAGCCAATTCGGGACAGGGCAGGAGACCCAGTACTTC.

This clone was counted a few times. The chain is built from TRBV6-6 and TRBJ2-7; 7 bases align to TRBD1. The CDR3 sequence is 14 residues long. Germline-derived CDR1 and CDR2 are MNHNY and SVGAGI (reference sequence). V shed 2 bases and J 5 bases; nucleotides not matched to a gene: 6. The CDR3 nucleotides are TGTGCCAGCAGTTACGCAGGGGGAGTCAACGAGCAGTACTTC. Residues: CASSYAGGVNEQYF.